Listed below are T cell receptor beta chains from one sample, sequenced in a study of early stage breast cancer tumors. Assay: immunoSEQ multiplex PCR; the TCRdb copy retains only in-frame clones and omits some. The table lists some 75,000 clones, 70% to 85% of them singletons. Material for sequencing was blood. These receptors were taken from a person between 55 and 70 years old with breast cancer. The CDR3 runs from the conserved cysteine through the conserved F or W. The order of the fields is J gene, V gene, D gene, clone size, CDR3 DNA, CDR3 protein. D genes are given only for firm matches. Only some rows state a clone size, as once, few, many or a class for expanded clones.

j_gene: TRBJ1-4; v_gene: TRBV18; d_gene: .; abundance: .; CDR3nt: TGTGCCAGCTCAGCTCGGAATAATGAAAAACTGTTTTTT; CDR3aa: CASSARNNEKLFF
j_gene: TRBJ1-2; v_gene: TRBV7-8; d_gene: .; abundance: .; CDR3nt: TGTGCCAGCAGCTCGTCCGAGACCTATGGCTACACCTTC; CDR3aa: CASSSSETYGYTF
j_gene: TRBJ2-7; v_gene: TRBV28; d_gene: .; abundance: .; CDR3nt: TGTGCCAGTGCACTTGCCGGCTCTGAGCAGTACTTC; CDR3aa: CASALAGSEQYF
j_gene: TRBJ2-5; v_gene: TRBV5-1; d_gene: TRBD2; abundance: .; CDR3nt: TGCGCCAGCAGATGGTCAGCGGGAGGGCCGGAGACCCAGTACTTC; CDR3aa: CASRWSAGGPETQYF
j_gene: TRBJ2-5; v_gene: TRBV5-4; d_gene: TRBD2; abundance: .; CDR3nt: TGTGCCAGCAGCCGCAGCGGGAGGCACCAAGAGACCCAGTACTTC; CDR3aa: CASSRSGRHQETQYF
j_gene: TRBJ2-7; v_gene: TRBV5-4; d_gene: TRBD1; abundance: .; CDR3nt: TGTGCCAGCAGCTTGGGGACAGGGGGCGAGCAGTACTTC; CDR3aa: CASSLGTGGEQYF
j_gene: TRBJ2-5; v_gene: TRBV5-4; d_gene: .; abundance: .; CDR3nt: TGTGCCAGCAGCTTGGGTAGCGCACAAGAGACCCAGTACTTC; CDR3aa: CASSLGSAQETQYF
j_gene: TRBJ1-3; v_gene: TRBV19; d_gene: .; abundance: .; CDR3nt: TGTGCCAGTAGTACCCAAGGGGGCTCTGGAAACACCATATATTTT; CDR3aa: CASSTQGGSGNTIYF
j_gene: TRBJ2-4; v_gene: TRBV6-5; d_gene: .; abundance: .; CDR3nt: TGTGCCAGCAGTCGAGGGGGAAACATTCAGTACTTC; CDR3aa: CASSRGGNIQYF
j_gene: TRBJ2-3; v_gene: TRBV28; d_gene: .; abundance: .; CDR3nt: TGTGCCAGCAGCCCTGGGGCGGATACGCAGTATTTT; CDR3aa: CASSPGADTQYF
j_gene: TRBJ1-3; v_gene: TRBV30; d_gene: TRBD1; abundance: .; CDR3nt: TGTGCCTGGAGTGGACAGGGTCTTGGAAACACCATATATTTT; CDR3aa: CAWSGQGLGNTIYF
j_gene: TRBJ1-1; v_gene: TRBV9; d_gene: .; abundance: .; CDR3nt: TGTGCCAGCGGCCAGGGAGACACTGAAGCTTTCTTT; CDR3aa: CASGQGDTEAFF
j_gene: TRBJ2-3; v_gene: TRBV21-1; d_gene: .; abundance: .; CDR3nt: TGTGCCAGTAACCGGGACTTGGGCCCCACAGATACGCAGTATTTT; CDR3aa: CASNRDLGPTDTQYF
j_gene: TRBJ2-2; v_gene: TRBV7-2; d_gene: TRBD1; abundance: .; CDR3nt: TGTGCCAGCAGCTTCGGGACAGCCTTCACCGGGGAGCTGTTTTTT; CDR3aa: CASSFGTAFTGELFF
j_gene: TRBJ2-3; v_gene: TRBV2; d_gene: .; abundance: .; CDR3nt: TGTGCCAGCAGTGAAGAAAGGGGAGATGAGGATACGCAGTATTTT; CDR3aa: CASSEERGDEDTQYF
j_gene: TRBJ1-2; v_gene: TRBV11-2; d_gene: TRBD1; abundance: .; CDR3nt: TGTGCCAGCAGCCCAGACAGGGCGAGCTATGGCTACACCTTC; CDR3aa: CASSPDRASYGYTF
j_gene: TRBJ2-5; v_gene: TRBV28; d_gene: TRBD1; abundance: .; CDR3nt: TGTGCCAGCAGCTCCAGCGGACAGGGGAAAGAGACCCAGTACTTC; CDR3aa: CASSSSGQGKETQYF
j_gene: TRBJ2-5; v_gene: TRBV2; d_gene: TRBD2; abundance: once; CDR3nt: TGTGCCAGCAGTGTGTCACTAGCGAGAGGGGCCCAGTACTTC; CDR3aa: CASSVSLARGAQYF
j_gene: TRBJ1-2; v_gene: TRBV29-1; d_gene: .; abundance: few; CDR3nt: TGCAGCGTTGAAGACTGGACAGTGTATGGCTACACCTTC; CDR3aa: CSVEDWTVYGYTF
j_gene: TRBJ2-5; v_gene: TRBV30; d_gene: .; abundance: .; CDR3nt: TGTGCCTGGAGCCCCGAGAGTGGGGGGTGGGAGACCCAGTACTTC; CDR3aa: CAWSPESGGWETQYF
j_gene: TRBJ2-3; v_gene: TRBV28; d_gene: TRBD1; abundance: .; CDR3nt: TGTGCCAGCAGCCTACCCGGGACAGTGCTCTGGGATACGCAGTATTTT; CDR3aa: CASSLPGTVLWDTQYF
j_gene: TRBJ1-1; v_gene: TRBV7-8; d_gene: .; abundance: .; CDR3nt: TGTGCCAGCAGCTTCCCCCAGAACACTGAAGCTTTCTTT; CDR3aa: CASSFPQNTEAFF
j_gene: TRBJ1-2; v_gene: TRBV28; d_gene: .; abundance: once; CDR3nt: TGTGCCAGCATGAGGGGCGTCAACTATGGCTACACCTTC; CDR3aa: CASMRGVNYGYTF
j_gene: TRBJ2-7; v_gene: TRBV27; d_gene: .; abundance: few; CDR3nt: TGTGCCAGCAGTTATTACGAGCAGTACTTC; CDR3aa: CASSYYEQYF
j_gene: TRBJ2-2; v_gene: TRBV7-9; d_gene: .; abundance: .; CDR3nt: TGTGCCAGCAGCCTTTCCCGATCACACACCGGGGAGCTGTTTTTT; CDR3aa: CASSLSRSHTGELFF
j_gene: TRBJ2-5; v_gene: TRBV7-8; d_gene: TRBD2; abundance: .; CDR3nt: TGTGCCAGCAGCCCTTGGACTAGCGGGGGGGAGACCCAGTACTTC; CDR3aa: CASSPWTSGGETQYF
j_gene: TRBJ2-7; v_gene: TRBV4-2; d_gene: .; abundance: few; CDR3nt: TGTGCCAGCAGCCAGATAAGCTCCTACGAGCAGTACTTC; CDR3aa: CASSQISSYEQYF
j_gene: TRBJ1-5; v_gene: TRBV4-1; d_gene: .; abundance: .; CDR3nt: TGCGCCAGCAGCCAAACGGGAGGGGGATTCAATCAGCCCCAGCATTTT; CDR3aa: CASSQTGGGFNQPQHF
j_gene: TRBJ2-1; v_gene: TRBV11-2; d_gene: .; abundance: once; CDR3nt: TGTGCCAGCAGCGGGAATCGTAGAGTAGGGCAGTTCTTC; CDR3aa: CASSGNRRVGQFF
j_gene: TRBJ2-1; v_gene: TRBV5-4; d_gene: .; abundance: once; CDR3nt: TGTGCCAGCAGCTTGCCAGGGAGGCGATTAAGTGAGCAGTTCTTC; CDR3aa: CASSLPGRRLSEQFF
j_gene: TRBJ2-3; v_gene: TRBV7-2; d_gene: TRBD1; abundance: .; CDR3nt: TGTGCCAGCAGCCCGAGGACAGGAAGCACAGATACGCAGTATTTT; CDR3aa: CASSPRTGSTDTQYF
j_gene: TRBJ1-1; v_gene: TRBV5-5; d_gene: .; abundance: once; CDR3nt: TGTGCCAGCAGGGGAACACGGGTCGGGACTGAAGCTTTCTTT; CDR3aa: CASRGTRVGTEAFF
j_gene: TRBJ1-2; v_gene: TRBV5-4; d_gene: TRBD1; abundance: .; CDR3nt: TGTGCCAGCAGCTCTAACAGGGGGCTCAGCTATGGCTACACCTTC; CDR3aa: CASSSNRGLSYGYTF
j_gene: TRBJ2-3; v_gene: TRBV2; d_gene: .; abundance: .; CDR3nt: TGTGCCAGCAGGTGGGACGGGAGCACAGATACGCAGTATTTT; CDR3aa: CASRWDGSTDTQYF
j_gene: TRBJ1-2; v_gene: TRBV7-2; d_gene: .; abundance: .; CDR3nt: TGTGCCAGCAGCTCGAGGGCTAGCTATGGCTACACCTTC; CDR3aa: CASSSRASYGYTF
j_gene: TRBJ1-5; v_gene: TRBV19; d_gene: .; abundance: .; CDR3nt: TGTGCCAGTAGTTGGAACAGCCTTTATAGCAATCAGCCCCAGCATTTT; CDR3aa: CASSWNSLYSNQPQHF
j_gene: TRBJ1-1; v_gene: TRBV21-1; d_gene: .; abundance: .; CDR3nt: TGTGCCAGCAGCAAAGTCTCCCCAAGTAGGGAAGTTGGCACTGAAGCTTTCTTT; CDR3aa: CASSKVSPSREVGTEAFF
j_gene: TRBJ1-5; v_gene: TRBV30; d_gene: .; abundance: .; CDR3nt: TGTGCCTGGAGTGGAGGGGTGGCCCGCAATCAGCCCCAGCATTTT; CDR3aa: CAWSGGVARNQPQHF
j_gene: TRBJ2-7; v_gene: TRBV11-1; d_gene: TRBD1; abundance: .; CDR3nt: TGTGCCAGCAGCCCATCCCGGGACAGGGTTAGCGAGCAGTACTTC; CDR3aa: CASSPSRDRVSEQYF
j_gene: TRBJ2-3; v_gene: TRBV6-1; d_gene: .; abundance: .; CDR3nt: TGTGCCAGCCAAAGGGGCGGGGAAGGTGAAGATACGCAGTATTTT; CDR3aa: CASQRGGEGEDTQYF
j_gene: TRBJ1-5; v_gene: TRBV6-6; d_gene: .; abundance: .; CDR3nt: TGTGCCAGCACCAAGAGCGGGGCCTGGGACCAGCATTTT; CDR3aa: CASTKSGAWDQHF
j_gene: TRBJ1-4; v_gene: TRBV5-1; d_gene: .; abundance: .; CDR3nt: TGCGCCAGCAGCTTGGACCGTGAAAAACTGTTTTTT; CDR3aa: CASSLDREKLFF
j_gene: TRBJ1-5; v_gene: TRBV6-1; d_gene: TRBD1; abundance: .; CDR3nt: TGTGCCAGCAGTGAAATAGGGGGCGAGCATTTT; CDR3aa: CASSEIGGEHF
j_gene: TRBJ1-6; v_gene: TRBV7-3; d_gene: .; abundance: once; CDR3nt: TGTGCCAGCAGCTTAACCTCGTCCGCACCCCTCCACTTT; CDR3aa: CASSLTSSAPLHF
j_gene: TRBJ2-2; v_gene: TRBV19; d_gene: TRBD2; abundance: .; CDR3nt: TGTGCCAGTAGTTTTGGACTAGCGGGAATCGGGGAGCTGTTTTTT; CDR3aa: CASSFGLAGIGELFF
j_gene: TRBJ2-7; v_gene: TRBV15; d_gene: TRBD2; abundance: .; CDR3nt: TGTGCCACCAGCAGAGAGGTAGCGGGGGGGCCAACCCTCGAGCAGTACTTC; CDR3aa: CATSREVAGGPTLEQYF
j_gene: TRBJ1-6; v_gene: TRBV21-1; d_gene: .; abundance: few; CDR3nt: TGTGCCAGCAGCAAAGCCTCATGCAGACACCTCCACTTT; CDR3aa: CASSKASCRHLHF
j_gene: TRBJ1-2; v_gene: TRBV7-9; d_gene: .; abundance: .; CDR3nt: TGTGCCAGCAGCTTAGGCGGGCAGGGTCTATATGGCTACACCTTC; CDR3aa: CASSLGGQGLYGYTF
j_gene: TRBJ1-1; v_gene: TRBV11-2; d_gene: .; abundance: once; CDR3nt: TGTGCCAGCAGCTTACCCTGGGGGAGTGACAGTAGCGGCACTGAAGCTTTCTTT; CDR3aa: CASSLPWGSDSSGTEAFF
j_gene: TRBJ2-7; v_gene: TRBV10-3; d_gene: .; abundance: .; CDR3nt: TGTGCCATCAGTGGGACTCGTCGGGACGGAGCCTACGAGCAGTACTTC; CDR3aa: CAISGTRRDGAYEQYF
j_gene: TRBJ1-1; v_gene: TRBV7-3; d_gene: .; abundance: .; CDR3nt: TGTGCCAGCAGCTTACACCCGAACACTGAAGCTTTCTTT; CDR3aa: CASSLHPNTEAFF
j_gene: TRBJ1-1; v_gene: TRBV7-9; d_gene: .; abundance: few; CDR3nt: TGTGCCAGCAGCTTCTTGACTAGGGGGGACACTGAAGCTTTCTTT; CDR3aa: CASSFLTRGDTEAFF
j_gene: TRBJ2-5; v_gene: TRBV4-1; d_gene: TRBD2; abundance: .; CDR3nt: TGCGCCAGCAGCCAAGAGGTCGCTAGCGGGAGGCTAGAGACCCAGTACTTC; CDR3aa: CASSQEVASGRLETQYF